This T cell receptor beta chain was captured by sequencing in a study of T cell responses to AZD1222 COVID-19 vaccine. General study points: In all cases, repertoires were sampled only after the peak T cell response. Reports indicate that nearly half of spike-specific TCRs are directed at unmutated variant regions. Donors were mostly white British, more females; clonal diversity possibly underestimated.

The CDR3 loop spans 16 amino acids. Germline V gene data show CDR1 as MNHNY and CDR2 as SVGAGI (reference sequence). Unmatched junction bases numbered 13, after V lost 7 bases and J lost 3 bases. Turning to this clone: The antigen is not known.

Some clones are missing from TCRdb's copy, which holds only in-frame ones; the method was immunoSEQ multiplex PCR. The sample has about 67,000 clones; around four fifths are singletons. Sequencing used peripheral blood, obtained on day 0 of AZD1222 vaccination. The V and J genes are TRBV6-6 and TRBJ1-2, with 8 positions matching TRBD1. The receptor comes from an adult in good health. DNA of the CDR3: TGTGCCAGCACCAAGGACAGGGCCGGACTGGACTATGGCTACACCTTC. This translates into CASTKDRAGLDYGYTF.